This TCR beta chain is drawn from a study of cytomegalovirus exposure and HLA in healthy donors. Broader study findings: The finding came from a later analysis; first-cohort TCR clusters tended to co-occur in the roughly 120 validation repertoires.

To note about this clone: What it recognizes is unknown.

Trimming cost V 5 bases and J 5 bases; bases outside gene matches: 12. CDR1 and CDR2 (germline): SEHNR, FQNEAQ (reference sequence). The CDR3 runs to 15 residues. Profiled with immunoSEQ multiplex PCR; TCRdb holds only in-frame clones, not every one. Of 100,000 to 150,000 clones in the sample, roughly 90% were seen once. Separate from the roughly 630-subject first cohort was the roughly 130-subject validation cohort, to which the donors belonged. The source of this sequence is a man under 40 in good health and CMV-seronegative. This rearrangement joins TRBV7-9 to TRBJ2-7; 7 bases fit TRBD2. Sequenced input: PBMCs. CDR3 in amino acids: CASSPPFREGNEQYF. In DNA form, the CDR3 reads TGTGCCAGCAGCCCTCCTTTCAGGGAGGGAAACGAGCAGTACTTC.